The T cell receptor (beta chain) under discussion was sequenced for a study of cytomegalovirus exposure and HLA in healthy donors. Overall study context: As an earlier analysis found, roughly 170 million T cells yielded approximately 100 million unique TCR beta sequences. Study conclusions and caveats: Later analysis placed DRB1 highest and HLA-C lowest in TCR association rates, which differed by HLA locus.

This CDR3 comprises 13 residues. Germline V gene sequence: CDR1 ENHRY, CDR2 SYGVKD. This cohort consisted of healthy bone marrow donors. The PCR ran on 60 Vbeta and 13 Jbeta primers. Data came from immunoSEQ multiplex PCR; TCRdb stores just in-frame clones and leaves some out. The table has 180,000 or so clones, over 65% seen once. This clone turned up a few times. The antigen remains unidentified. This chain links TRBV10-3 with TRBJ2-5; D is possibly TRBD1 (5 bases). The end of the DNA fits TRBJ2-7 better, so the J call may be wrong. Sequences were obtained from PBMCs. The sequence was obtained from a woman in her fifties or sixties in good health and CMV-seropositive. CDR3: CAISRQNSYEQYF. CDR3 DNA: TGTGCCATCAGCAGACAGAACTCCTACGAGCAGTACTTC.